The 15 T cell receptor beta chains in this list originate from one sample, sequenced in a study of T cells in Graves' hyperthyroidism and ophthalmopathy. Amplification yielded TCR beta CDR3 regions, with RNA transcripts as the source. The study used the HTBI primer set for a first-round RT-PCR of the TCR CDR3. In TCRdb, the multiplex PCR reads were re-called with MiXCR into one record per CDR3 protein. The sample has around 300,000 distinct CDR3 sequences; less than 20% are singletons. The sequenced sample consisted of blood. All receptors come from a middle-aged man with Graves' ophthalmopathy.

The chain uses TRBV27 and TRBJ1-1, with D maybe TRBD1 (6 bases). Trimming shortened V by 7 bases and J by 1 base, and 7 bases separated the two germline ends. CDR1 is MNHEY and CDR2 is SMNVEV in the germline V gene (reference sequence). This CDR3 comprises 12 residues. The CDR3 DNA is TGTGCCAGCAAGACAGGGAACACTGAAGCTTTCTTT. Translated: CASKTGNTEAFF.

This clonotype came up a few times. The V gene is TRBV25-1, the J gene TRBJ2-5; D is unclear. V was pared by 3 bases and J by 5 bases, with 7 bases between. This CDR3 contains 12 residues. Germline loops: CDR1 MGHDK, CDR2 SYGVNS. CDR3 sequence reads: CASSELGETQYF. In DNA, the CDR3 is TGTGCCAGCAGTGAGTTAGGCGAGACCCAGTACTTC.

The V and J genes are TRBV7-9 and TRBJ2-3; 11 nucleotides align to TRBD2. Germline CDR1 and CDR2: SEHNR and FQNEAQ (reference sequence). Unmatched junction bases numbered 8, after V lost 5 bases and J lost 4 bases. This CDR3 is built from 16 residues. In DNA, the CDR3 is TGTGCCAGCAGCAAGACTAGCGGGGCCATGGCAGATACGCAGTATTTT. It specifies CASSKTSGAMADTQYF.

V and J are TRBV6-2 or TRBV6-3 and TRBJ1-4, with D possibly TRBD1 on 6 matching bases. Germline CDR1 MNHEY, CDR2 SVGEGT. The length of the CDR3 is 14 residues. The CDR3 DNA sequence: TGTCCACTAGCTGGAGGGGGACCTAATGAAAAACTGTTTTTT. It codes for CPLAGGGPNEKLFF.

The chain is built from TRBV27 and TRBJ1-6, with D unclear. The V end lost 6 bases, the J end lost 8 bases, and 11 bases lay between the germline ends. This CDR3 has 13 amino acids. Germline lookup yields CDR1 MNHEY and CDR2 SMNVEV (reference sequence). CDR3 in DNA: TGTGCCAGCAGCCCAGGTCTTGATTCACCCCTCCACTTT. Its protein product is CASSPGLDSPLHF.

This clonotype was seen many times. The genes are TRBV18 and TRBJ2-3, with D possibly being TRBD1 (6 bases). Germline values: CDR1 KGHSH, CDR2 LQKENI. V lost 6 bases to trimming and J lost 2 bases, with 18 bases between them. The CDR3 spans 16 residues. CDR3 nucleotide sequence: TGTGCCAGCTCGTCAGGGGCTAGCCCTCACACAGATACGCAGTATTTT. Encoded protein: CASSSGASPHTDTQYF.

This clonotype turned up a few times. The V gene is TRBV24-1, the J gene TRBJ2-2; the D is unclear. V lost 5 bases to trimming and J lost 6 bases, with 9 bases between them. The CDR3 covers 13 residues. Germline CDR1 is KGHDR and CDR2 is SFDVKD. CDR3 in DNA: TGTGCCACCAGTGTCTCGACTTCCGGGGAGCTGTTTTTT. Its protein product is CATSVSTSGELFF.

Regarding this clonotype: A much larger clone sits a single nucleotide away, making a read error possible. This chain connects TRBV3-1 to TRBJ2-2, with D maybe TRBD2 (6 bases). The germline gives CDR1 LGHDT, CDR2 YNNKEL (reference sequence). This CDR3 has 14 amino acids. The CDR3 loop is CASSQVEGTGELLF. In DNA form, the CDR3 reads TGTGCCAGCAGCCAAGTGGAGGGGACCGGGGAGCTGCTTTTT.

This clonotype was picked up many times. CDR3 amino acids: CASSSGREDTDTQYF. DNA for the CDR3: TGTGCCAGCAGTTCTGGGAGGGAGGACACAGATACGCAGTATTTT. J is TRBJ2-3 and V is TRBV28; 7 bases are shared with TRBD2. The CDR3 is 15 amino acids. CDR1 MDHEN and CDR2 SYDVKM come from the germline V gene. The V and J ends lost 4 bases and 2 bases, in that order; junction bases with no gene match: 6.

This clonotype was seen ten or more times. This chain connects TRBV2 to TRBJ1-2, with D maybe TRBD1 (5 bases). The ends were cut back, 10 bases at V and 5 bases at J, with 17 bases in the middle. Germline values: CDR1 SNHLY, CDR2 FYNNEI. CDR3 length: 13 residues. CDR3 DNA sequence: TGTGCCACCGCCGATGACAGTGGATATGGCTACACCTTC. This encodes CATADDSGYGYTF.

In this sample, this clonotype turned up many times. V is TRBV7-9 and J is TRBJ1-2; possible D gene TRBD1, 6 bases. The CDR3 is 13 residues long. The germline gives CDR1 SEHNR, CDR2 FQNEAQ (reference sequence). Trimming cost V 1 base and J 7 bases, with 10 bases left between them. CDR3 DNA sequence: TGTGCCAGCAGCTTAGGAGGACAGTTTGGCTACACCTTC. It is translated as CASSLGGQFGYTF.

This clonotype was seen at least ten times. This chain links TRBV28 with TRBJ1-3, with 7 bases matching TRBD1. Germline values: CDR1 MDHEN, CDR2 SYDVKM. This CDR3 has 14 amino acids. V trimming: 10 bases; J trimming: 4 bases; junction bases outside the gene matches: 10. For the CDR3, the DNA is TGTGCCACCCTCGACAGGGAGCGGGGAAACACCATATATTTT. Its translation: CATLDRERGNTIYF.

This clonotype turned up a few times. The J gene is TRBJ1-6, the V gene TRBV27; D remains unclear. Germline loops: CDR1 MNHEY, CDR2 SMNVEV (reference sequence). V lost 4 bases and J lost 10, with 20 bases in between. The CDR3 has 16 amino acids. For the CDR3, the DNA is TGTGCCAGCAGTTCATTCGCCGGGTCACCGGGGTCACCCCTCCACTTT. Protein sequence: CASSSFAGSPGSPLHF.

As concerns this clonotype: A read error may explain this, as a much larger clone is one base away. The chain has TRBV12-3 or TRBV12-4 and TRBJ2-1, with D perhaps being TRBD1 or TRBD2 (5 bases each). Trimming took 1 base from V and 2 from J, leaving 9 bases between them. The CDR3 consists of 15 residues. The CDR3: CASSLGGVPYNEQFF. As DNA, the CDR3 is TGTGCCAGCAGTTTAGGAGGGGTCCCCTACAATGAGCAGTTCTTC.

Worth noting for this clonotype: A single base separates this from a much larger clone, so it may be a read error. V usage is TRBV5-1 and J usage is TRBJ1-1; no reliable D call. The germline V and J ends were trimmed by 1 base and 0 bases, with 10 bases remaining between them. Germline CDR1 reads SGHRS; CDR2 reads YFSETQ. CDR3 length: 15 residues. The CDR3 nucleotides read TGCGCCAGCAGCTTGTGGCCAGGAATGAACACTGAAGCTTTCTTT. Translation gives CASSLWPGMNTEAFF.